This section outlines one T cell receptor beta chain sequence together with its context. These data originate in a study of sequential checkpoint blockade in melanoma. The assay was immunoSEQ multiplex PCR, and TCRdb's table has in-frame clones only and misses some. The sample records approximately 28,000 clones, approximately 83% being singletons. The length of the CDR3 is 13 residues. Germline V CDR1 and CDR2: LNHDA, SQIVND (reference sequence). The ends were cut back, 3 bases at V and 5 bases at J, with 7 bases in the middle. Treatment specified: randomized to nivolumab then ipilimumab (arm A) or the reverse (arm B).

The specimen comprised CD8+ T cells sorted from blood (inferred from file names), sampled from a patient given nivolumab and ipilimumab in sequence. This chain connects TRBV19 to TRBJ2-2; D perhaps matches TRBD2 (6 bases). This sequence originates from a human donor with melanoma. The CDR3 DNA reads TGTGCCAGTAGTATTGGGGGGACCGGGGAGCTGTTTTTT. Its translation: CASSIGGTGELFF.